This TCR beta chain was recovered during a study of cytomegalovirus exposure and HLA in healthy donors. PCR was performed using 60 Vbeta and 13 Jbeta primers. The method was immunoSEQ multiplex PCR; TCRdb's version includes in-frame clones alone and lacks a portion of them. The sample lists fewer than 250,000 clones; about three quarters were seen once. Study observations and caveats: Listed as cytomegalovirus-associated were 150 to 200 TCR beta chains.

Healthy donors of bone marrow made up the group. This clone was detected only a few times. No antigen is known for it. This TCR came from a woman aged 40 to 50 in good health and CMV-seronegative. The source material was PBMCs.

CDR3 region: CASSQVGVSGEAFF. The DNA for the CDR3 is TGCGCCAGCAGCCAAGTTGGGGTCTCGGGGGAGGCTTTCTTT. This rearrangement joins TRBV4-3 to TRBJ1-1; possibly TRBD1 for D (5 bases). Trimming shortened V by 1 base and J by 11 bases, and 17 bases separated the two germline ends. The length of the CDR3 is 14 residues. Germline CDR1 and CDR2: LGHNA and YSLEER.